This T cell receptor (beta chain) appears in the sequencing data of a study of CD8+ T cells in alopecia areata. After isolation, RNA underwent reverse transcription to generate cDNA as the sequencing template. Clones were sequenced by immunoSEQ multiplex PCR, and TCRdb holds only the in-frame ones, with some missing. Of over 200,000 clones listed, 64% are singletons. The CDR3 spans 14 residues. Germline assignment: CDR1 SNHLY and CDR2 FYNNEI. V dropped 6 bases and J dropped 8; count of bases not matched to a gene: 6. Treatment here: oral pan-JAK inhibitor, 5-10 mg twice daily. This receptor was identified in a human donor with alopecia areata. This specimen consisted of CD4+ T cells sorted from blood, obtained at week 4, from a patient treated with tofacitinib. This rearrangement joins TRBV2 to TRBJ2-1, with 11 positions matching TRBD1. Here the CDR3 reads CASRRTGGFDEQFF. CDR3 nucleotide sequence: TGTGCCAGCAGACGGACAGGGGGCTTCGATGAGCAGTTCTTC.